The rows below give T cell receptor beta chains drawn from one sample of a study of blood T cells in healthy people across ages. TCRdb processed the 5' RACE reads anew with MiXCR; each CDR3 protein has one entry. The sample holds some 640,000 distinct CDR3 sequences; about half are singletons and the top ten take roughly 31%. Sequenced material: blood. The origin of the receptors is a woman in her fifties or sixties in good health. CDR3s include the opening cysteine and the closing phenylalanine or tryptophan. The order of the fields is V gene, J gene, clone size, D gene, CDR3 protein, CDR3 DNA. The D gene is left open where the match is weak. Size is omitted from some rows. Given values are once, few, many or a class for expanded clones.

V: TRBV3-1; J: TRBJ2-5; size: .; D: .; CDR3: CASTQGLTRRETQYF; DNA: TGTGCCAGCACCCAAGGGTTAACACGGCGGGAGACCCAGTACTTC
V: TRBV20-1; J: TRBJ1-1; size: .; D: .; CDR3: CSARDRGTLTEAFF; DNA: TGCAGTGCTAGAGATCGAGGGACTTTGACTGAAGCTTTCTTT
V: TRBV28; J: TRBJ2-7; size: .; D: TRBD1; CDR3: CASSDTGASYEQYF; DNA: TGTGCCAGCAGTGATACAGGGGCCTCCTACGAGCAGTACTTC
V: TRBV12-3/TRBV12-4; J: TRBJ2-1; size: many; D: .; CDR3: CASRGRADLYNEQFF; DNA: TGTGCCAGCAGGGGTAGGGCAGACCTCTACAATGAGCAGTTCTTC
V: TRBV25-1; J: TRBJ2-1; size: few; D: .; CDR3: CASSEFLGGTYNEQFF; DNA: TGTGCCAGCAGTGAATTTTTAGGGGGAACCTACAATGAGCAGTTCTTC
V: TRBV27; J: TRBJ2-1; size: .; D: .; CDR3: CASRLGADYNEQFF; DNA: TGTGCCAGCAGACTAGGAGCGGATTACAATGAGCAGTTCTTC
V: TRBV12-3/TRBV12-4; J: TRBJ2-7; size: few; D: TRBD1; CDR3: CASARQGIYEQYF; DNA: TGTGCCAGCGCCCGACAGGGTATCTACGAGCAGTACTTC
V: TRBV6-5; J: TRBJ2-5; size: once; D: TRBD1; CDR3: CASSSGQVGTQYF; DNA: TGTGCCAGCAGTTCGGGACAGGTGGGGACCCAGTACTTC
V: TRBV6-2/TRBV6-3; J: TRBJ1-5; size: .; D: TRBD1; CDR3: CASWGLTGFQPQHF; DNA: TGTGCCAGCTGGGGATTGACAGGGTTTCAGCCCCAGCATTTT
V: TRBV5-6; J: TRBJ2-2; size: .; D: TRBD2; CDR3: CASSLASGTGELFF; DNA: TGTGCCAGCAGCTTAGCTAGCGGGACCGGGGAGCTGTTTTTT
V: TRBV30; J: TRBJ1-1; size: .; D: .; CDR3: CAWSGTSLDTEAFF; DNA: TGTGCCTGGAGTGGGACTTCCCTCGACACTGAAGCTTTCTTT
V: TRBV20-1; J: TRBJ1-1; size: .; D: .; CDR3: CSAEAEVYISEAFF; DNA: TGCAGTGCTGAGGCAGAGGTTTATATCTCTGAAGCTTTCTTT
V: TRBV5-1; J: TRBJ2-1; size: few; D: TRBD2; CDR3: CASRETSDYNEQFF; DNA: TGCGCCAGCAGGGAGACTAGCGACTACAATGAGCAGTTCTTC
V: TRBV7-9; J: TRBJ2-7; size: few; D: .; CDR3: CASSPEVSYEQYF; DNA: TGTGCCAGCAGCCCAGAGGTCTCCTACGAGCAGTACTTC
V: TRBV20-1; J: TRBJ2-7; size: .; D: .; CDR3: CSAKERVGREQYF; DNA: TGCAGTGCCAAAGAGCGCGTCGGCCGTGAGCAGTACTTC
V: TRBV7-2; J: TRBJ2-1; size: few; D: TRBD2; CDR3: CASSLVSGRSDEQFF; DNA: TGTGCCAGCAGCTTAGTTAGCGGGAGGTCGGATGAGCAGTTCTTC
V: TRBV28; J: TRBJ2-1; size: .; D: TRBD2; CDR3: CASRRLAIDEQFF; DNA: TGTGCCAGCAGGCGACTAGCGATCGATGAGCAGTTCTTC
V: TRBV6-1; J: TRBJ2-7; size: .; D: TRBD2; CDR3: CASSMMGQSGDEQYF; DNA: TGTGCCAGCAGTATGATGGGGCAAAGCGGGGACGAGCAGTACTTC
V: TRBV29-1; J: TRBJ2-7; size: many; D: TRBD2; CDR3: CSYSWLAAPHEQYF; DNA: TGCAGCTACTCCTGGCTAGCGGCCCCCCACGAGCAGTACTTC
V: TRBV30; J: TRBJ2-7; size: few; D: .; CDR3: CAWSDLGDEQYF; DNA: TGTGCCTGGAGCGACTTGGGGGACGAGCAGTACTTC
V: TRBV28; J: TRBJ2-7; size: few; D: TRBD1; CDR3: CASSLTGQGYEQYF; DNA: TGTGCCAGCAGTTTAACGGGACAGGGCTACGAGCAGTACTTC
V: TRBV29-1; J: TRBJ2-2; size: .; D: .; CDR3: CSVKGGSTGELFF; DNA: TGCAGCGTGAAGGGGGGGTCCACCGGGGAGCTGTTTTTT
V: TRBV29-1; J: TRBJ2-7; size: few; D: .; CDR3: CSVVSGGSYEQYF; DNA: TGCAGCGTTGTCTCCGGCGGTAGCTACGAGCAGTACTTC
V: TRBV6-2/TRBV6-3; J: TRBJ2-1; size: .; D: TRBD1; CDR3: CASWDRGYNEQFF; DNA: TGTGCCAGCTGGGACAGGGGCTACAATGAGCAGTTCTTC
V: TRBV20-1; J: TRBJ1-2; size: .; D: .; CDR3: CISDGSRGRFANYGYTF; DNA: TGCATCTCCGATGGGTCGAGGGGAAGGTTCGCTAACTATGGCTACACCTTC
V: TRBV20-1; J: TRBJ2-1; size: few; D: .; CDR3: CSASGTLIAIQQFF; DNA: TGCAGTGCTAGCGGGACACTGATTGCAATTCAGCAGTTCTTC
V: TRBV21-1; J: TRBJ2-7; size: .; D: .; CDR3: CASSKPSPTVYEQYF; DNA: TGTGCCAGCAGCAAACCGAGCCCGACAGTCTACGAGCAGTACTTC
V: TRBV6-6; J: TRBJ2-3; size: few; D: TRBD2; CDR3: CASSPRTSGSNPDTQYF; DNA: TGTGCCAGCAGTCCTAGGACTAGCGGGTCAAACCCAGATACGCAGTATTTT
V: TRBV30; J: TRBJ2-7; size: .; D: TRBD1; CDR3: CASQGAYEQYF; DNA: TGTGCCTCTCAGGGGGCCTACGAGCAGTACTTC
V: TRBV6-4; J: TRBJ2-3; size: .; D: TRBD2; CDR3: CASSDVGGRATDTQYF; DNA: TGTGCCAGCAGTGACGTTGGCGGGAGGGCCACAGATACGCAGTATTTT
V: TRBV9; J: TRBJ1-5; size: once; D: .; CDR3: CASSATPGQPQHF; DNA: TGTGCCAGCAGCGCTACCCCGGGACAGCCCCAGCATTTT
V: TRBV4-3; J: TRBJ2-7; size: few; D: TRBD2; CDR3: CASSQARGSSYEQYF; DNA: TGCGCCAGCAGCCAAGCGCGGGGGAGCTCCTACGAGCAGTACTTC
V: TRBV7-2; J: TRBJ1-4; size: .; D: .; CDR3: CASSLGGRKGEKLFF; DNA: TGTGCCAGCAGCTTAGGGGGCAGGAAGGGTGAAAAACTGTTTTTT
V: TRBV10-3; J: TRBJ2-3; size: few; D: .; CDR3: CAIRVGGSDTQYF; DNA: TGTGCCATCAGGGTGGGGGGATCAGATACGCAGTATTTT
V: TRBV7-2; J: TRBJ1-1; size: .; D: .; CDR3: CASSLGPPTYTEAFF; DNA: TGTGCCAGCAGCTTAGGCCCGCCAACCTACACTGAAGCTTTCTTT
V: TRBV20-1; J: TRBJ2-4; size: few; D: .; CDR3: CSARGLAKNIQYF; DNA: TGCAGTGCTAGAGGGCTAGCCAAAAACATTCAGTACTTC
V: TRBV5-1; J: TRBJ2-1; size: .; D: .; CDR3: CASSLSRAHEQFF; DNA: TGCGCCAGCAGCTTGTCGAGGGCCCATGAGCAGTTCTTC
V: TRBV7-2; J: TRBJ2-7; size: .; D: .; CDR3: CASSRRDGEQYF; DNA: TGTGCCAGCAGCCGACGTGATGGAGAGCAGTACTTC
V: TRBV11-1; J: TRBJ2-6; size: many; D: .; CDR3: CASSHTDSGANVLTF; DNA: TGTGCCAGCAGTCATACAGACTCTGGGGCCAACGTCCTGACTTTC
V: TRBV11-2; J: TRBJ2-7; size: .; D: TRBD2; CDR3: CASSLGSLREAYEQYF; DNA: TGTGCCAGCAGCTTAGGATCATTGCGGGAGGCCTACGAGCAGTACTTC
V: TRBV20-1; J: TRBJ1-1; size: .; D: .; CDR3: CSAIHAGRGNTEAFF; DNA: TGCAGTGCTATTCATGCGGGGCGCGGGAACACTGAAGCTTTCTTT